This T cell receptor beta chain was obtained from a study of beta chain features in type 1 diabetes. This clone was detected only a few times. Its antigen is not identified. Study outcomes and limitations: In every one of the four CD4+ subsets, TCRB CDR3s were moderately but significantly shorter in Type 1 diabetes patients.

Trimming removed 0 bases at V and 0 bases at J, with 10 bases between. The germline gives CDR1 SGDLS, CDR2 YYNGEE. This CDR3 spans 17 amino acids. The sequenced template was cDNA made from the entire isolated RNA. The repertoire was sequenced with immunoSEQ multiplex PCR; TCRdb's copy has only in-frame clones and lacks some. The sample includes hundreds of thousands of clones, 9.3% of them seen just once. Sequences were obtained from central memory CD4+ T cells from blood. This receptor was obtained from a man aged 25-40 years with type 1 diabetes. The genes are TRBV9 and TRBJ2-6; D is ambiguous. The CDR3 spells CASSVVLGSSGANVLTF. Written as DNA, the CDR3 is TGTGCCAGCAGCGTAGTACTGGGAAGCTCTGGGGCCAACGTCCTGACTTTC.